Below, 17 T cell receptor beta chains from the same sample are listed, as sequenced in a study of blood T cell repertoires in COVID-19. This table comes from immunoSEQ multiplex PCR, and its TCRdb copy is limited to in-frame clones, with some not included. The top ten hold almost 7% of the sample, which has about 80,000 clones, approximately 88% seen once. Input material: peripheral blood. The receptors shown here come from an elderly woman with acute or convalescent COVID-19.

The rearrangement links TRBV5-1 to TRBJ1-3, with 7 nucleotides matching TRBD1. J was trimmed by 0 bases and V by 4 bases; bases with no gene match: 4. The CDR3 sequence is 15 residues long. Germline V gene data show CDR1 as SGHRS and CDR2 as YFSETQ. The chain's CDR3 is CASSPGQLSGNTIYF. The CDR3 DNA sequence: TGCGCCAGCAGCCCGGGACAGCTCTCTGGAAACACCATATATTTT.

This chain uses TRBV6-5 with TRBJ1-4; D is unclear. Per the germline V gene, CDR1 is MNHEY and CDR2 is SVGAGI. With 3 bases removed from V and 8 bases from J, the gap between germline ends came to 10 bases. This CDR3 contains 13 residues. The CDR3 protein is CASSYANAEKLFF. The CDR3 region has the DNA TGTGCCAGCAGTTATGCAAATGCGGAAAAACTGTTTTTT.

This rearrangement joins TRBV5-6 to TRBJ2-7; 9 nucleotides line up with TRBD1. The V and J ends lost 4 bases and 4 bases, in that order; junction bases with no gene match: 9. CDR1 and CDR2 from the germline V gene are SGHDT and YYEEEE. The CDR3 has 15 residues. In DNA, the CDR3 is TGTGCCAGCAGCCCGATCGGGACAGGGCTGTACGAGCAGTACTTC. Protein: CASSPIGTGLYEQYF.

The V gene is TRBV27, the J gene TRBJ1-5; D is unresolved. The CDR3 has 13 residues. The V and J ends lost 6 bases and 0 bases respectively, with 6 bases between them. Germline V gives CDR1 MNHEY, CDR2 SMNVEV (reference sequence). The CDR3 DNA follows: TGTGCCAGCAGACAGTATAGCAATCAGCCCCAGCATTTT. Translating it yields CASRQYSNQPQHF.

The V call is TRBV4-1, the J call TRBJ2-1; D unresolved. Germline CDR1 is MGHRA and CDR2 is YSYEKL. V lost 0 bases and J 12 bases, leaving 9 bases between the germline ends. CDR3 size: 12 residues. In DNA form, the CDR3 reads TGCGCCAGCAGCCAAGATCCTGTTCGGCAGTTCTTC. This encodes CASSQDPVRQFF.

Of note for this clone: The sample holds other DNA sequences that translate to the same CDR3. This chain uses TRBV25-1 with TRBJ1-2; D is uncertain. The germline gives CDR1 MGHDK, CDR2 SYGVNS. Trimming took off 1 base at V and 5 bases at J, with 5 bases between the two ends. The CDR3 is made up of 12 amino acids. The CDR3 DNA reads TGTGCCAGCAGTGAATCGGGTTATGGCTACACCTTC. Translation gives CASSESGYGYTF.

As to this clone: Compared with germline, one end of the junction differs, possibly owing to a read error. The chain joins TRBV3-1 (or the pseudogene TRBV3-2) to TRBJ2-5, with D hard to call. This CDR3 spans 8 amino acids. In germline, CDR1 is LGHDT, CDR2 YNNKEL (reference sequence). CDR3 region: CPWLGTNF. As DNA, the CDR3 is TGTCCCTGGCTAGGAACTAACTTC.

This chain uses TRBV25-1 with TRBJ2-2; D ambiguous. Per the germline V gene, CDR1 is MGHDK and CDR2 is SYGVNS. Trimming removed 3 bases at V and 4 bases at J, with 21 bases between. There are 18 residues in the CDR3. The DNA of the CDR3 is TGTGCCAGCAGTGATCCCTATGGCGCGGCTGGTAGCACCGGGGAGCTGTTTTTT. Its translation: CASSDPYGAAGSTGELFF.

The CDR3 here is CASSMGQKNTEAFF. For the CDR3, the DNA is TGTGCCAGTAGTATGGGCCAAAAGAACACTGAAGCTTTCTTT. V usage is TRBV19 and J usage is TRBJ1-1; D uncertain. The germline CDR1 and CDR2 sequences are LNHDA and SQIVND (reference sequence). The V end lost 3 bases, the J end lost 1 base, and 9 bases lay between the germline ends. This CDR3 contains 14 residues.

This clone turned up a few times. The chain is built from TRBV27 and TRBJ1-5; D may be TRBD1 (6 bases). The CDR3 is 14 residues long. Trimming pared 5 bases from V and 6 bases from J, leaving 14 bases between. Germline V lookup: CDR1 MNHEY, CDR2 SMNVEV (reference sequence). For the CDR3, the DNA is TGTGCCAGCAGTAACAGGGTATCGGGTCAGCCCCAGCATTTT. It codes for CASSNRVSGQPQHF.

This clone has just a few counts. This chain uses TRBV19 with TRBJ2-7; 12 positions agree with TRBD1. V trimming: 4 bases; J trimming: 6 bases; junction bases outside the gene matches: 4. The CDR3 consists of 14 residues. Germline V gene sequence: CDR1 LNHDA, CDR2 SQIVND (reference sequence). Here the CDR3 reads CASSRGTGGLEQYF. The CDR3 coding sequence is TGTGCCAGTAGTAGGGGGACAGGGGGCCTCGAGCAGTACTTC.

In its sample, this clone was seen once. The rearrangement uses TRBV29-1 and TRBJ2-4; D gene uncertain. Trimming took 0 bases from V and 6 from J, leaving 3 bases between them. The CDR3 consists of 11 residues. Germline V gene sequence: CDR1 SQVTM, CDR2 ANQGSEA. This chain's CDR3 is CSVEERNIQYF. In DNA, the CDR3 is TGCAGCGTTGAAGAGAGAAACATTCAGTACTTC.

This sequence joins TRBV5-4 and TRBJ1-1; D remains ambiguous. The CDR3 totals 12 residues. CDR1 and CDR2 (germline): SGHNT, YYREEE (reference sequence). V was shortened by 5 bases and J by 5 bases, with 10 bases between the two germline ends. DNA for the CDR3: TGTGCCAGCAGTTCCCCCCTGACTGAAGCTTTCTTT. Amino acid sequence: CASSSPLTEAFF. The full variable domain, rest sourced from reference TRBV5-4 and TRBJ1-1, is ETGVTQSPTHLIKTRGQQVTLRCSSQSGHNTVSWYQQALGQGPQFIFQYYREEENGRGNFPPRFSGLQFPNYSSELNVNALELDDSALYLCASSSPLTEAFFGQGTRLTVV.

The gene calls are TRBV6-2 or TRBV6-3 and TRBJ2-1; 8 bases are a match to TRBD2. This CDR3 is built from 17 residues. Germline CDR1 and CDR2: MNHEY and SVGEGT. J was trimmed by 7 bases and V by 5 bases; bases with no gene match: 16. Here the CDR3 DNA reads TGTGCCAGCAGTGGACCCCTCGTCGGGGGGGCCGAAAATGAGCAGTTCTTC. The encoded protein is CASSGPLVGGAENEQFF.

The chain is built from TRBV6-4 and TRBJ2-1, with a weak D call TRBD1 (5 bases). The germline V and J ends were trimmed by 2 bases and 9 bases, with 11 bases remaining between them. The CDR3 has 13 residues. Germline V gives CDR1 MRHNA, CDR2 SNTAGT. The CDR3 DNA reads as TGTGCCAGCAGTGACGAAGGAAGGGGTGAGCAGTTCTTC. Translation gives CASSDEGRGEQFF.

The CDR3 coding sequence is TGTGCCACCAGTGAAGGACAAGGCTATGGCTACACCTTC. This translates into CATSEGQGYGYTF. This chain links TRBV24-1 with TRBJ1-2, with D possibly matching TRBD1 (5 bases). The CDR3 spans 13 residues. V lost 4 bases to trimming and J lost 4 bases, with 9 bases between them. Germline V gives CDR1 KGHDR, CDR2 SFDVKD.

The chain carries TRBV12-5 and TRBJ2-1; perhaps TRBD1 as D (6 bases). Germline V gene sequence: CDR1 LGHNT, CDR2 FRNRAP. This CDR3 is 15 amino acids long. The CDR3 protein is CAFRKRSGENNEQFF. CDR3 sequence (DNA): TGTGCCTTTCGAAAACGATCAGGGGAGAACAATGAGCAGTTCTTC.